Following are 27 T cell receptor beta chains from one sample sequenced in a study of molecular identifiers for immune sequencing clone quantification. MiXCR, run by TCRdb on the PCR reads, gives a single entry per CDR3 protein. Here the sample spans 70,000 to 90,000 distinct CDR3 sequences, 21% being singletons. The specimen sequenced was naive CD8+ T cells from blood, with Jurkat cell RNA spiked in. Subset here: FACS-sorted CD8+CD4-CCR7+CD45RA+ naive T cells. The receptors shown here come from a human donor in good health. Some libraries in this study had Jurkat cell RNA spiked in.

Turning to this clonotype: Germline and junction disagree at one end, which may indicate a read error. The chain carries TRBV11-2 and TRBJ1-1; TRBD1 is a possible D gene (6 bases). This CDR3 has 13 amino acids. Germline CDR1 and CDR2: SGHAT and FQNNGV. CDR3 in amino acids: CASSQGRLTEVFF. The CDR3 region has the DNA TGTGCCAGCAGCCAGGGGCGACTCACTGAAGTTTTCTTT.

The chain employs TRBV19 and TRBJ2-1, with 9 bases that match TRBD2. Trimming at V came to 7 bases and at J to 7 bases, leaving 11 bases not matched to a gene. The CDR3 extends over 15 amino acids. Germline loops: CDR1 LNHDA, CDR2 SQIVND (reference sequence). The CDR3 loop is CASKSLAGDPNEQFF. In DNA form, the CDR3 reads TGTGCCAGTAAAAGTTTAGCGGGGGATCCAAATGAGCAGTTCTTC.

This CDR3 reads CASSLGRREGVDTGELFF. The DNA for the CDR3 is TGTGCCAGCAGCTTAGGTCGCCGGGAGGGCGTTGACACCGGGGAGCTGTTTTTT. The chain links TRBV7-9 to TRBJ2-2, with 8 bases matching TRBD2. Looked up from germline, CDR1 is SEHNR and CDR2 is FQNEAQ (reference sequence). The V segment lost 1 base and the J segment 3 bases; nucleotides outside the gene matches: 10. The CDR3 is made up of 18 amino acids.

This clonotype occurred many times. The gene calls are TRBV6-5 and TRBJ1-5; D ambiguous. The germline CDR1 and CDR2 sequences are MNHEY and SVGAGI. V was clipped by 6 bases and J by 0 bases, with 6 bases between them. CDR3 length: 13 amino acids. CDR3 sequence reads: CASRLTSNQPQHF. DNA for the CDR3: TGTGCCAGCAGATTAACTAGCAATCAGCCCCAGCATTTT.

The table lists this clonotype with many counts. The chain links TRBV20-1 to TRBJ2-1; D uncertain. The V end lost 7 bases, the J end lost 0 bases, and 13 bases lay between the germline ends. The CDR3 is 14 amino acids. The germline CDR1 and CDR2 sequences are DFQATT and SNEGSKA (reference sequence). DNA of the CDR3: TGCAGTGTCCTGGACCAAAGCTCCTACAATGAGCAGTTCTTC. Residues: CSVLDQSSYNEQFF.

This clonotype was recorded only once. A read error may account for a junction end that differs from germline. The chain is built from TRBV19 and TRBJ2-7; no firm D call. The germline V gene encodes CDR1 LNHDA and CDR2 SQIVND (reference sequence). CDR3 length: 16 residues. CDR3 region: CASSIDHRHGSYEQHF. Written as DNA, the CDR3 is TGTGCCAGTAGTATAGATCACCGACATGGGTCCTACGAGCAGCACTTC. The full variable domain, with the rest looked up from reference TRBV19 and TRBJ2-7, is DGGITQSPKYLFRKEGQNVTLSCEQNLNHDAMYWYRQDPGQGLRLIYYSQIVNDFQKGDIAEGYSVSREKKESFPLTVTSAQKNPTAFYLCASSIDHRHGSYEQHFGPGTRLTVT.

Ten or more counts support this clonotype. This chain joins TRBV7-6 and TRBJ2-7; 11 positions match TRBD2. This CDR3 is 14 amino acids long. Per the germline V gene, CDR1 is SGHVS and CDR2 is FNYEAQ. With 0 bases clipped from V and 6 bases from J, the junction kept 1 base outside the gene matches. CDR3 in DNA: TGTGCCAGCAGCTTAGCGCTAGCGGGGGGCGAGCAGTACTTC. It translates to CASSLALAGGEQYF.

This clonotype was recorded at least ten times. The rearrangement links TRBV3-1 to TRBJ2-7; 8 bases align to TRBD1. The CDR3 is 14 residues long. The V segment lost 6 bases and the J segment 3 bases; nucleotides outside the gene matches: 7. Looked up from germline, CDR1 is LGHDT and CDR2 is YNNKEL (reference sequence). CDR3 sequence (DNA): TGTGCCAGCAGGCCCGGGACAGGAGTCTACGAGCAGTACTTC. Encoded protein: CASRPGTGVYEQYF.

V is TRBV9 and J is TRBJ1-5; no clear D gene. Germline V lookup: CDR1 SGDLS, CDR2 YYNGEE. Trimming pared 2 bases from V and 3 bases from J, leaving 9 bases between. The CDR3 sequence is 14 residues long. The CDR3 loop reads CASSVGSYNQPQHF. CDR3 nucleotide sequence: TGTGCCAGCAGCGTCGGCAGTTACAATCAGCCCCAGCATTTT. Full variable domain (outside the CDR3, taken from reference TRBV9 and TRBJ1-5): DSGVTQTPKHLITATGQRVTLRCSPRSGDLSVYWYQQSLDQGLQFLIQYYNGEERAKGNILERFSAQQFPDLHSELNLSSLELGDSALYFCASSVGSYNQPQHFGDGTRLSIL.

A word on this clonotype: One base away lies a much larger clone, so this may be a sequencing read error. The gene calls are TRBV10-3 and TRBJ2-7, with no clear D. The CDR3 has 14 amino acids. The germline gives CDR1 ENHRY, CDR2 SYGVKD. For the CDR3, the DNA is TGTGGCATCAGTGACCCCGGCAAGTCCTACGAGCAGTACTTC. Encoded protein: CGISDPGKSYEQYF.

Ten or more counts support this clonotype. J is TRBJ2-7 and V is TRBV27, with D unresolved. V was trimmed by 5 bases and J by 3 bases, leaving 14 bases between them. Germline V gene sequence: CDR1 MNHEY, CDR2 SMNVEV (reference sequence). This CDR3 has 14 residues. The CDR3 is CASSLAPQYYEQYF. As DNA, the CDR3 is TGTGCCAGCAGTCTGGCCCCACAGTACTACGAGCAGTACTTC.

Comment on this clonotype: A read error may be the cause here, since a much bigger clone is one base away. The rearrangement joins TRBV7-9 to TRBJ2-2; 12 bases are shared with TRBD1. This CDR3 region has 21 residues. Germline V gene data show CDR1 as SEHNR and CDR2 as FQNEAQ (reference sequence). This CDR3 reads CAGSPRFGTGGGNANTGELFF. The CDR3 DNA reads TGTGCCGGCAGCCCCCGGTTTGGGACAGGGGGCGGGAACGCGAACACCGGGGAGCTGTTTTTT.

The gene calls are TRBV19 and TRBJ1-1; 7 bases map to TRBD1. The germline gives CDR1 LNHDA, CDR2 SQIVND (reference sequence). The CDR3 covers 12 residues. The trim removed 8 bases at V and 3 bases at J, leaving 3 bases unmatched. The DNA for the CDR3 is TGTGCCAGTTGCCAGGGGGACACTGAAGCTTTCTTT. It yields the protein CASCQGDTEAFF.

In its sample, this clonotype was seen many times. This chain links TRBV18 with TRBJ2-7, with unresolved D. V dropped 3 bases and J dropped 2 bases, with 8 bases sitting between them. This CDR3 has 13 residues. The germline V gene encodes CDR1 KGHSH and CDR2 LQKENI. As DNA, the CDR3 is TGTGCCAGCTCACCCTCAGGCACCTACGAGCAGTACTTC. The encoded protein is CASSPSGTYEQYF.

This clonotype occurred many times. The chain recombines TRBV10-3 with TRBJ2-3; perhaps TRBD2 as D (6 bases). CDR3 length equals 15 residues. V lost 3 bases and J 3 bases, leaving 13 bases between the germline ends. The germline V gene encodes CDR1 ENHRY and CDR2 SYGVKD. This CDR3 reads CAISDPGLLTDTQYF. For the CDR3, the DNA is TGTGCCATCAGTGACCCGGGACTCCTGACAGATACGCAGTATTTT.

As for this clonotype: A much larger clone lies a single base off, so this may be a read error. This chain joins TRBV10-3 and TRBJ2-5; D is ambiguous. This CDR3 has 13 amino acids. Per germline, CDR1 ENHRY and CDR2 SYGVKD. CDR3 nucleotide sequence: TGTGCCATCAGTGACAGGTACCAAGAGACCCAGCACTTC. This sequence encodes CAISDRYQETQHF.

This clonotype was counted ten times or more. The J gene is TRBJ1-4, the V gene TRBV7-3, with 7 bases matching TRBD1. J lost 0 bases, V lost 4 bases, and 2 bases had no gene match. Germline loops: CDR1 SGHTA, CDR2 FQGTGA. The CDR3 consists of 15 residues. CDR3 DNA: TGTGCCAGCAGCTCCACAGGGGCAACTAATGAAAAACTGTTTTTT. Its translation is CASSSTGATNEKLFF.

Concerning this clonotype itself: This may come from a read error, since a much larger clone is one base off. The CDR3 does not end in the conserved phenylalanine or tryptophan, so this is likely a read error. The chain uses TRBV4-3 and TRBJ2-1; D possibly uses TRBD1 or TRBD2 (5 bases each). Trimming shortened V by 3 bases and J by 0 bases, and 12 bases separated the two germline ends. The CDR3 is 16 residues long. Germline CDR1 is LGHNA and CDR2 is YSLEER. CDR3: CASSHQGVSSYNEQFL. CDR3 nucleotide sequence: TGCGCCAGCAGCCATCAGGGAGTTAGCTCCTACAATGAGCAGTTCCTC.

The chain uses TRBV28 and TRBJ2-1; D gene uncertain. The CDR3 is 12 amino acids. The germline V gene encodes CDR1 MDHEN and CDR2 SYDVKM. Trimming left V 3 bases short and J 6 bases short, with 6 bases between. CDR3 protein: CASSFNLNEQFF. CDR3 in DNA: TGTGCCAGCAGTTTCAACCTCAATGAGCAGTTCTTC.

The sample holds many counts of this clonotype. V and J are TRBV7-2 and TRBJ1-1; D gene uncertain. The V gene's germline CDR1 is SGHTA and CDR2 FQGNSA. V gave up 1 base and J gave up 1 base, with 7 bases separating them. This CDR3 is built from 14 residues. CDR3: CASSLGVGNTEAFF. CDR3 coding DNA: TGTGCCAGCAGCTTAGGAGTGGGGAACACTGAAGCTTTCTTT.

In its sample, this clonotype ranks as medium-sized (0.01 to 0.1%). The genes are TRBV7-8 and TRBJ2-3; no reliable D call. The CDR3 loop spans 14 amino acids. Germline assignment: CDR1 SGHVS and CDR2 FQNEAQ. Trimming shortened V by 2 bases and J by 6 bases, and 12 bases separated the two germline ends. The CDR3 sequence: CASSLRTPGDTQYF. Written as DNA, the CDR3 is TGTGCCAGCAGCTTAAGAACGCCGGGCGATACGCAGTATTTT. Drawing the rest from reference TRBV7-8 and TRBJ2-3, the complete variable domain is GAGVSQSPRYKVAKRGQDVALRCDPISGHVSLFWYQQALGQGPEFLTYFQNEAQLDKSGLPSDRFFAERPEGSVSTLKIQRTQQEDSAVYLCASSLRTPGDTQYFGPGTRLTVL.

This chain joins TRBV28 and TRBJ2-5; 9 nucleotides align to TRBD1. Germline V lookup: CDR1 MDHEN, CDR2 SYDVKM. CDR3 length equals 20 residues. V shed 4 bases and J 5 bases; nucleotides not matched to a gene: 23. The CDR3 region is CASSSPQWTGVGLLGETQYF. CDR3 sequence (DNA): TGTGCCAGCAGTTCTCCGCAATGGACAGGGGTCGGATTGCTTGGGGAGACCCAGTACTTC.

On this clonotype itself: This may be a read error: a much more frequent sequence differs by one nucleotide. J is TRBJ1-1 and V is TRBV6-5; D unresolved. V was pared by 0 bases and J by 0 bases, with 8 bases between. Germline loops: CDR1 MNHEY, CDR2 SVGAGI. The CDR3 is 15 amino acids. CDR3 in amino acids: CASSYSTTLNTEAFF. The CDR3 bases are TGTGCCAGCAGTTACTCGACGACTCTGAACACTGAAGCTTTCTTT.

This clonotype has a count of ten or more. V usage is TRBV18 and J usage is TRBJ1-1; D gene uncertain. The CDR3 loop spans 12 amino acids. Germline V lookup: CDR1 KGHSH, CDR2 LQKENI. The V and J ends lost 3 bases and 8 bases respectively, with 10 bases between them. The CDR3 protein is CASSPWGPEAFF. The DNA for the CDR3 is TGTGCCAGCTCACCGTGGGGTCCCGAAGCTTTCTTT.

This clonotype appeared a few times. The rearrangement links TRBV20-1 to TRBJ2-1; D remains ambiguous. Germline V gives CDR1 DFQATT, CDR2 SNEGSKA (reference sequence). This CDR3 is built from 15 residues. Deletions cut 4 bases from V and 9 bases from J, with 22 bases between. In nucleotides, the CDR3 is TGCAGTGCTAATTGGCACTCCTTGAGAGGAAGTGAGCAGTTCTTC. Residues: CSANWHSLRGSEQFF.

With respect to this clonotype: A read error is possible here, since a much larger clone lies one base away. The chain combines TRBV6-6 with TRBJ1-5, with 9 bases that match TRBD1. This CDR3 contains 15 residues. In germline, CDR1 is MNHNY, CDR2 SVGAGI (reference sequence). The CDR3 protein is CSSRSDRGLNQPQHF. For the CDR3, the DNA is TGTTCCAGCAGATCGGACAGGGGCCTTAATCAGCCCCAGCATTTT.

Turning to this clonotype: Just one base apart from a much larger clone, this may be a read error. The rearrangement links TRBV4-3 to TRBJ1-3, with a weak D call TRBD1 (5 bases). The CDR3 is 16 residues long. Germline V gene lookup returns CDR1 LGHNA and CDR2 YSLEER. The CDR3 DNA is TGCGCCAGCAGCAGAATGGCAGGGACGGGGGGAAACCCCATATATTTT. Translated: CASSRMAGTGGNPIYF.